The clone carrying this T cell receptor (beta chain) has only a few counts. Its matching antigen is unknown. This entry is derived from a study of identical twins. The donors were all healthy and Caucasian. This CDR3 contains 16 residues. Germline CDR1 and CDR2: SGHDT and YYEEEE. Trimming left V 2 bases short and J 3 bases short, with 17 bases between. A single record per CDR3 protein comes from TCRdb applying MiXCR to the 5' RACE reads. The sample lists 430,000 or so distinct CDR3 sequences, 24% occurring once. Overall study findings and caveats: Beta out-of-frame sequences showed weaker excess sharing between twins.

This sample was also put to use in a study of T cells expressing NK-cell markers. That work adds: It was sorted CD3+CD56+NKG2C+, CD3+CD56+NKG2C- and CD3+CD56-NKG2C+ T cells that supplied the TCR beta repertoires. CD8+ T cells in over five donors included dominant NKG2C+ clonotypes at roughly 1.0-8%.

The chain has TRBV5-6 and TRBJ2-5; TRBD1 or TRBD2 may be the D gene (5 bases each). The source material was CD4+ T cells sorted from blood. This TCR derives from a woman younger than 35 in good health. CDR3 DNA: TGTGCCAGCAGCTTCCTACCCGGGACCCTAAAAGAGACCCAGTACTTC. Protein: CASSFLPGTLKETQYF.